These 2 T cell receptor beta chains originate from one sample sequenced in a study of read filtering for tumor transcriptome and immune sequencing. This library used roughly 400 ng RNA and molecular barcoded adaptors spanning alpha/delta and beta/gamma chains. TCRdb re-derived calls from the reads in MiXCR, one entry per CDR3 protein. The table has 62,000 or so distinct CDR3 sequences, 20% to 25% seen once. Input material: a population of CD138-negative cells sorted from bone marrow. Receptors were obtained from a donor at least 40 years old with multiple myeloma.

This clonotype was observed a handful of times. The rearrangement uses TRBV6-1 and TRBJ1-2; 11 bases are a match to TRBD1. The CDR3 contains 17 residues. V was pared by 4 bases and J by 8 bases, with 15 bases of the junction left unmatched. In germline, CDR1 is MNHNS, CDR2 SASEGT. The CDR3 nucleotides read TGTGCCAGCAGTGTCCTTCCAATGGGACAGGGGGTGGGCGGCTACACCTTC. This gives the protein CASSVLPMGQGVGGYTF.

This clonotype was detected many times. The rearrangement joins TRBV12-3 or TRBV12-4 to TRBJ2-3, with D perhaps matching TRBD1 (5 bases). The V end was cut by 4 bases, the J end by 6 bases, with 8 bases between. The CDR3 totals 12 residues. The CDR3 is CASSSRADTQYF. The CDR3, as DNA: TGTGCCAGCAGTTCCAGGGCCGATACGCAGTATTTT.